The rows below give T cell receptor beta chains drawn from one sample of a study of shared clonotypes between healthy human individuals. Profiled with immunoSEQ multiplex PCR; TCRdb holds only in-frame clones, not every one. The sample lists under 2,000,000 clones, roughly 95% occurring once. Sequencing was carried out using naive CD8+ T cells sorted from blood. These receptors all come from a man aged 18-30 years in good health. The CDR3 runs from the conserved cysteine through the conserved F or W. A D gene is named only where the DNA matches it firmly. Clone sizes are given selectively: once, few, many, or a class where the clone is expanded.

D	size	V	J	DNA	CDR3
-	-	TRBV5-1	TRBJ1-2	TGCGCCAGCAGCGTAGCGGACGGGTCCTATGGCTACACCTTC	CASSVADGSYGYTF
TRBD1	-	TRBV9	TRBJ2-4	TGTGCCACCAGGGGGCTCCGGCAAAACATTCAGTACTTC	CATRGLRQNIQYF
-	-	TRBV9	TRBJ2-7	TGTGCCAGCAGCCTCGGGCTGGGGGCCTACGAGCAGTACTTC	CASSLGLGAYEQYF
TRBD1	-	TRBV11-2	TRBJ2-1	TGTGCCAGCAGTGGGGACAGGGAGCCCTACAATGAGCAGTTCTTC	CASSGDREPYNEQFF
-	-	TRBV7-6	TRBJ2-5	TGTGCCAGCAGCCACCCCCGGGACAACCAAGAGACCCAGTACTTC	CASSHPRDNQETQYF
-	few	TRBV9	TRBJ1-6	TGTGCCAGCAGCCGGGACGCCGATAGCTCCTATAATTCACCCCTCCACTTT	CASSRDADSSYNSPLHF
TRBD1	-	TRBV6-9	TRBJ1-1	TGTGCCAGCAGGATCCCAGGGGAGGGGGCTTGCACTGAAGCTTTCTTT	CASRIPGEGACTEAFF
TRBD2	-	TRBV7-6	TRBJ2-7	TGTGCCAGCAGCTTAGGCGTCCAGGGTAGCGGGGGGGCCTGGGAGCAGTACTTC	CASSLGVQGSGGAWEQYF
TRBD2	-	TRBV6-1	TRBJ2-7	TGTGCCAGCAGTGAAATGGGGGGGGCCTACGAGCAGTACTTC	CASSEMGGAYEQYF
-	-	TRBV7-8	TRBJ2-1	TGTGCCAGCGAGGAGGGGGACTCCTACAATGAGCAGTTCTTC	CASEEGDSYNEQFF
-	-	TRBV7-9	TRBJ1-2	TGTGCCAGCAGCCCGTCTTCTGGGGGCTACACCTTC	CASSPSSGGYTF
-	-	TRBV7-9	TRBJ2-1	TGTGCCAGCAGCTCCCTTTACAATGAGCAGTTCTTC	CASSSLYNEQFF
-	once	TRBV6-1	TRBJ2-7	TGTGCCACCGTGGGCCCCGGGTCCTACGAGCAGTACTTC	CATVGPGSYEQYF
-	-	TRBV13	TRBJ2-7	TGTGCCAGCAGCGATCAGGGAAACGAGCAGTACTTC	CASSDQGNEQYF
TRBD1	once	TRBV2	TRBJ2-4	TGTGCCAGCAATGACAGGGGAGGAAACATTCAGTACTTC	CASNDRGGNIQYF
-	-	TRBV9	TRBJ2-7	TGTGCCAGCAGCGTAGAGAACTTAGCCTACGAGCAGTACTTC	CASSVENLAYEQYF
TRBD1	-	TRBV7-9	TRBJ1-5	TGTGCCAGCAGCTTAGCTACAGGGGGCTCTAATCAGCCCCAGCATTTT	CASSLATGGSNQPQHF
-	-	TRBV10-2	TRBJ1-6	TGCGCCAGCAGTGAGAATCCCATATATAATTCACCCCTCCACTTT	CASSENPIYNSPLHF
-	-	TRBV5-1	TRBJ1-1	TGCGCCAGCAGCTTGTACTATGACCGGGGTCCTGAAGCTTTCTTT	CASSLYYDRGPEAFF
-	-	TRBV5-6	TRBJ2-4	TGTGCCAGCAGCTTGGAACCGCTAAACATTCAGTACTTC	CASSLEPLNIQYF
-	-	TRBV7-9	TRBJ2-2	TGTGCCAGCAGCTTAGATGGGGGAGCCGGGGAGCTGTTTTTT	CASSLDGGAGELFF
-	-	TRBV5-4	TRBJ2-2	TGTGCCAGCAGCCGCCCGCAGGACCTGGAGACCCCGGCCGGGGAGCTGTTTTTT	CASSRPQDLETPAGELFF
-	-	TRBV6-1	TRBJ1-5	TGTGCCAGCAGTGTCAACAGAATGGATCAGCCCCAGCATTTT	CASSVNRMDQPQHF
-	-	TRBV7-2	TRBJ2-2	TGTGCCAGCAGCCCGGGGACCACCGGGGAGCTGTTTTTT	CASSPGTTGELFF
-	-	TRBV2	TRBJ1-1	TGTGCCAGCAGTGGCGAGGGAGGTTTTCAAATGAACACTGAAGCTTTCTTT	CASSGEGGFQMNTEAFF
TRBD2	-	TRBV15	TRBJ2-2	TGTGCCACCACACTAAGTAGCGGGGTAAACACCGGGGAGCTGTTTTTT	CATTLSSGVNTGELFF